This T cell receptor beta chain originates from a study of neoadjuvant nivolumab and ipilimumab in lung cancer. The CDR3 spans 15 residues. CDR1 is LNHDA, CDR2 SQIVND, per germline (reference sequence). The V gene lost 5 bases and the J gene lost 1 base, with 15 bases spanning the gap. TCRdb's copy holds only in-frame clones and misses some; the assay was immunoSEQ multiplex PCR. The repertoire consists of 30,000 or so clones, with about nine tenths occurring once and the leading ten covering roughly 5.3%. This material consisted of peripheral blood, taken after neoadjuvant nivolumab, alone or with ipilimumab, at or shortly before surgery. The V and J genes are TRBV19 and TRBJ2-7; D uncertain. The source of this sequence is an adult with non-small cell lung cancer. CDR3 residues: CASSGEELGSYEQYF. The CDR3 nucleotides read TGTGCCAGTAGTGGAGAAGAGTTAGGTTCCTACGAGCAGTACTTC.